This T cell receptor beta chain was captured by sequencing in a study of long-term antiretroviral therapy in people with HIV (dated 2022 in TCRdb). Looking at the study overall: The earliest samples were collected roughly a decade before the 2015 WHO recommendation for immediate ART, at a time when ART was usually postponed until CD4 counts fell. A retrospective serial study tested whether changes in peripheral blood TRB repertoire composition and diversity were associated with ART initiation and durable HIV suppression. A total of roughly 200 cryopreserved PBMC samples came from 25 to 35 adults with confirmed HIV infection and were collected serially over a mean of approximately 6 years (range 1-12). Among the approximately 27 participants with HIV, about a dozen were female. No cross-contamination during QIAcube processing was seen in test extractions of a monoclonal T-cell line run alongside around 34 polyclonal samples.

A word on this clone: No cognate antigen has been identified for it. Per-base quality was not reported, and no clone a single base away is much larger than it.

CDR1 and CDR2 were assigned from the germline V gene (reference sequence) as SGHNT and YYREEE. The CDR3, cysteine through phenylalanine, is 15 amino acids long. The read is trimmed to its CDR3 DNA, 45 bases read in frame from base 1. V was cut back by 3 bases and J by 2 bases, leaving a gap of 11 bases between them. Study-level results and caveats: The repertoire was dominated across all time points by expanded TRB clones identified before ART initiation, although this dominance was seen to fluctuate and to decrease in many PLHIV after ART. Since PBMC availability was limited, sequencing covered only the TCR beta chain, with no alpha chain pairing. Samples dated from the mid-2000s to the late 2010s, and the ART regimens used may be less effective than current ones. Because cell numbers in pre-ART samples were limited, unsorted PBMC were profiled instead of sorted CD4+ and CD8+ T cells. Inferences about post-ART repertoire changes are limited because no data were available on ART adherence, viral resistance or therapy changes. Starting ART was linked to a significant rise in TRB diversity, yet even with long-term ART the diversity remained significantly lower than in transplant donor controls. HIV repertoires had narrower CDR3 length ranges than controls, and the network structure suggested an antigen-experienced repertoire that shifted only slightly toward naive after ART.

Inclusion was restricted to participants for whom at least one PBMC sample before ART initiation and at least two post-ART samples were available. Every participant with HIV received treatment in the United States of America. Cryopreserved samples of about 0.95-11 million PBMC were thawed and washed before DNA extraction. At the time of the earliest PBMC sample, participants with HIV were aged between about 20 and 54 years. PBMC samples from each participant spanned 1-4 timepoints before ART initiation and 2-8 timepoints after ART initiation, with a median of 7 samples. Serial HIV viral load, CD4+ T-cell count, ART history and demographic data were obtained for every participant. Using a Qiagen kit on a QIAcube, genomic DNA was extracted from unsorted PBMC, with samples processed in batches of 12. The immunoSEQ hsTCRB v3.0 assay was used at survey level resolution to sequence the TRB variable region. The target sequencing depth for TRB was about 40,000-55,000 T-cell genomes per sample. TRB libraries were pooled and sequenced on an Illumina MiSeq using a v3 150-cycle kit. The paper's data handling went like this. Repertoire analysis was run in R within a reproducible Nextflow workflow that covered QC, data transformation and analysis. LymphoSeq2, an R package for AIRR-Seq data exploration, was used to implement custom analyses. After excluding a few samples that yielded fewer than 5000 total TRB sequences, 150 to 200 HIV repertoires remained for analysis. Among the approximately 190 HIV repertoires that were kept, almost 60 were collected before ART initiation and 120 to 140 were collected after ART initiation. Repertoires were downsampled to 5000 TRB nucleotide sequences, with summary statistics averaged over 100 downsampling iterations. The analysis kept only TRB sequences whose CDR3 regions were at least seven amino acids long. Two measures captured diversity: a Shannon entropy-derived clonality score and the Gini coefficient. Repertoire networks linked the top 5000 CDR3 amino acid sequences whenever two sequences differed by an edit distance of one. For TRB CDR3 amino acid sequences, antigen specificity groups and MHC restriction were predicted with GLIPH2. To flag known associations with CMV, EBV, HIV or tissue antigens, CDR3 amino acid sequences were compared against VDJdb and McPAS-TCR. Pre-ART, post-ART and control groups were compared with Wilcoxon signed-rank tests and Holm-Bonferroni correction. Imported from immuneACCESS, the table was reduced by TCRdb to in-frame sequences with V and J called. These copies leave out some clones; in studies compared against another copy, an unresolved V gene accounts for under half, and the cause of the remainder is not known. That table furnishes V, J and clone size, whereas the DNA furnished D and trimming. For this sample there are 25,000 to 35,000 clones; 95% appear just once. Clones ranked in the top ten supply 7.5% to 9% of the sample.

This TCR came from a man aged 25 to 45 with HIV. The sequence is built from TRBV5-4 and TRBJ1-4, with the identity of the D gene unclear. Material: unsorted PBMCs, obtained 5.3 years after starting antiretroviral therapy. The DNA sequence is as follows: TGTGCCAGCAGCTCGGACGGCAGGACTAATGAAAAACTGTTTTTT. This translates into CASSSDGRTNEKLFF.